The T cell receptor (beta chain) described here comes from a study of CD8 T cells in Susac syndrome. V dropped 3 bases and J dropped 8 bases, with 10 bases sitting between them. This CDR3 spans 13 amino acids. Germline CDR1 reads SEHNR; CDR2 reads FQNEAQ (reference sequence). Reverse transcription used about 0.5 to 1 ug RNA and random hexamers. TCRdb re-called the immunoSEQ multiplex PCR reads with MiXCR, one entry per CDR3 protein. The sample holds around 300,000 distinct CDR3 sequences, about 89% seen once. The multiple sclerosis control cohort comprised treatment-naive individuals presenting with stable or active relapsing-remitting disease. The authors negatively isolated CD8+ and CD4+ T cells and FACS-enriched TEMRA cells.

Material for sequencing was CD8+ T cells from PBMCs. This clonotype was obtained from a human donor with multiple sclerosis. V usage is TRBV7-9 and J usage is TRBJ1-4; D gene unclear. CDR3 bases: TGTGCCAGCAGCTTCCAGGAGGTGGAAAAACTGTTTTTT. Residues: CASSFQEVEKLFF.